What follows are 17 T cell receptor beta chains derived from one specimen sequenced in a study of cytomegalovirus exposure and HLA in healthy donors. PCR was performed using 60 Vbeta and 13 Jbeta primers. Libraries were prepared by immunoSEQ multiplex PCR; TCRdb keeps only in-frame clonotypes and omits some of them. The sample lists approximately 120,000 clones; 81% were seen once. The sequenced material came from PBMCs. Receptors originate from a woman in her 30s in good health and CMV-seronegative.

The chain employs TRBV11-2 and TRBJ2-2, with D possibly being TRBD2 (6 bases). V gave up 2 bases and J gave up 2 bases, with 15 bases separating them. The CDR3 extends over 17 amino acids. The germline V gene has CDR1 SGHAT and CDR2 FQNNGV. The CDR3 sequence is CASSLYFTSSNTGELFF. In nucleotides, the CDR3 is TGTGCCAGCAGCTTATACTTCACTAGCAGCAACACCGGGGAGCTGTTTTTT.

The genes are TRBV2 and TRBJ1-2; 11 nucleotides match TRBD1. The CDR3 is 14 amino acids. Germline CDR1 SNHLY, CDR2 FYNNEI. J gave up 2 bases and V 6 bases, and 2 bases lay outside the gene matches. As DNA, the CDR3 is TGTGCCAGCAGCTGGGACAGGGGGAACTATGGCTACACCTTC. Residues: CASSWDRGNYGYTF.

About this clone: The germline gene is not matched at one end of the junction; a read error may be the cause. This same CDR3 is encoded by further DNA sequences in the sample. This chain connects TRBV29-1 to TRBJ1-2; the match to TRBD1 covers 8 bases. This CDR3 is built from 14 residues. Germline CDR1 is SQVTM and CDR2 is ANQGSEA. The DNA for the CDR3 is TGTAGCGTTGAAAGACAGGGGAGTGACTATGGCTACACCTTC. It translates to CSVERQGSDYGYTF.

In its sample, this clone was seen a few times. The J gene is TRBJ2-1, the V gene TRBV19; 7 nucleotides match TRBD2. Germline V lookup: CDR1 LNHDA, CDR2 SQIVND (reference sequence). The CDR3 consists of 16 residues. The ends lost 6 bases at V and 0 bases at J; junction bases unmatched: 8. CDR3 region: CASRSREPISYNEQFF. The CDR3, as DNA: TGTGCCAGTAGGTCGCGGGAGCCCATCTCCTACAATGAGCAGTTCTTC.

The CDR3 here is CASSPTSGSSSDTQYF. Written as DNA, the CDR3 is TGTGCCAGCTCCCCCACTAGCGGGAGCAGCTCAGATACGCAGTATTTT. This chain links TRBV18 with TRBJ2-3; 11 bases line up with TRBD2. V gave up 6 bases and J gave up 4 bases; unmatched junction bases: 9. Germline V CDR1 and CDR2: KGHSH, LQKENI. This CDR3 contains 16 residues. The variable domain in full, completed from reference TRBV18 and TRBJ2-3, reads NAGVMQNPRHLVRRRGQEARLRCSPMKGHSHVYWYRQLPEEGLKFMVYLQKENIIDESGMPKERFSAEFPKEGPSILRIQQVVRGDSAAYFCASSPTSGSSSDTQYFGPGTRLTVL.

The V and J genes are TRBV18 and TRBJ2-3; D possibly corresponds to TRBD1 (5 bases). The V gene lost 3 bases and the J gene lost 0 bases, with 13 bases spanning the gap. The CDR3 is 16 residues long. CDR1 KGHSH and CDR2 LQKENI come from the germline V gene. The chain's CDR3 is CASSPTVPSSTDTQYF. In nucleotides, the CDR3 is TGTGCCAGCTCACCGACAGTTCCATCTAGCACAGATACGCAGTATTTT.

The rearrangement links TRBV11-2 to TRBJ2-7, with 8 bases identical to TRBD2. Losses at the gene ends were 5 bases for V and 4 bases for J; bases not matched to a gene: 7. Germline lookup yields CDR1 SGHAT and CDR2 FQNNGV. This CDR3 is 14 amino acids long. The CDR3 sequence: CASSRLAGNYEQYF. Here the CDR3 DNA reads TGTGCCAGCAGCCGATTAGCGGGAAATTACGAGCAGTACTTC.

Concerning this clone itself: Other DNA sequences in this specimen translate into the identical CDR3. The chain carries TRBV19 and TRBJ2-1, with 10 bases fitting TRBD2. V was pared by 5 bases and J by 0 bases, with 4 bases of the junction left unmatched. Germline-derived CDR1 and CDR2 are LNHDA and SQIVND (reference sequence). CDR3 size: 16 residues. CDR3 nucleotides: TGTGCCAGTAGTCCACTAGCGGGGCCCTCCTACAATGAGCAGTTCTTC. It yields the protein CASSPLAGPSYNEQFF. Supplemented by reference TRBV19 and TRBJ2-1, the full variable domain reads DGGITQSPKYLFRKEGQNVTLSCEQNLNHDAMYWYRQDPGQGLRLIYYSQIVNDFQKGDIAEGYSVSREKKESFPLTVTSAQKNPTAFYLCASSPLAGPSYNEQFFGPGTRLTVL.

The chain combines TRBV29-1 with TRBJ1-1; 9 bases agree with TRBD1. Looked up from germline, CDR1 is SQVTM and CDR2 is ANQGSEA. The CDR3 extends over 13 amino acids. J gave up 4 bases and V 6 bases, and 6 bases lay outside the gene matches. The CDR3 nucleotides read TGCAGCGTGGTACAGGGGGCTGTCACTGAAGCTTTCTTT. Encoded protein: CSVVQGAVTEAFF. The full variable domain, rest sourced from reference TRBV29-1 and TRBJ1-1, is SAVISQKPSRDICQRGTSLTIQCQVDSQVTMMFWYRQQPGQSLTLIATANQGSEATYESGFVIDKFPISRPNLTFSTLTVSNMSPEDSSIYLCSVVQGAVTEAFFGQGTRLTVV.

This chain links TRBV7-8 with TRBJ2-4; 8 bases fit TRBD1. V trimming: 3 bases; J trimming: 0 bases; junction bases outside the gene matches: 13. This CDR3 is 19 amino acids long. Germline-derived CDR1 and CDR2 are SGHVS and FQNEAQ. The CDR3 loop is CASSLRGRGRFIAKNIQYF. Here the CDR3 DNA reads TGTGCCAGCAGCTTGCGGGGCAGGGGGCGGTTCATAGCCAAAAACATTCAGTACTTC.

This rearrangement joins TRBV13 to TRBJ2-1; 11 bases are shared with TRBD2. The V and J ends lost 6 bases and 4 bases, in that order; junction bases with no gene match: 5. This CDR3 has 15 amino acids. Germline loops: CDR1 PRHDT, CDR2 FYEKMQ (reference sequence). CDR3 in amino acids: CASRPGTSGYNEQFF. Here the CDR3 DNA reads TGTGCCAGCAGACCCGGGACTAGCGGTTACAATGAGCAGTTCTTC. The whole variable domain, filled in from reference TRBV13 and TRBJ2-1, reads AAGVIQSPRHLIKEKRETATLKCYPIPRHDTVYWYQQGPGQDPQFLISFYEKMQSDKGSIPDRFSAQQFSDYHSELNMSSLELGDSALYFCASRPGTSGYNEQFFGPGTRLTVL.

This clone was recorded once. The chain is built from TRBV5-4 and TRBJ2-1; no clear D gene. CDR3 size: 16 residues. Germline V gene sequence: CDR1 SGHNT, CDR2 YYREEE (reference sequence). Trimming cost V 3 bases and J 8 bases, with 21 bases left between them. In nucleotides, the CDR3 is TGTGCCAGCAGCTACTCCCGCGATCAAAGCCTCGATGAGCAGTTCTTC. This sequence encodes CASSYSRDQSLDEQFF.

This clone is labeled medium-sized (0.01 to 0.1%). The V and J genes are TRBV6-5 and TRBJ1-5, with 8 positions matching TRBD1. The CDR3 contains 15 residues. Germline V CDR1 and CDR2: MNHEY, SVGAGI. The trim removed 5 bases at V and 4 bases at J, leaving 7 bases unmatched. This CDR3 reads CASSTRTGGNQPQHF. The CDR3, as DNA: TGTGCCAGCAGTACCCGCACAGGGGGAAATCAGCCCCAGCATTTT.

This chain links TRBV12-5 with TRBJ2-7; TRBD2 matches 8 bases. CDR3 length equals 16 residues. V lost 6 bases and J lost 3; bases outside the gene matches: 13. CDR1 is LGHNT and CDR2 is FRNRAP in the germline V gene. This chain's CDR3 is CASGRGSGGARYEQYF. The DNA of the CDR3 is TGTGCTAGTGGCCGAGGATCCGGGGGGGCCCGCTACGAGCAGTACTTC. Using reference TRBV12-5 and TRBJ2-7 for the parts outside the CDR3, the full variable domain is DARVTQTPRHKVTEMGQEVTMRCQPILGHNTVFWYRQTMMQGLELLAYFRNRAPLDDSGMPKDRFSAEMPDATLATLKIQPSEPRDSAVYFCASGRGSGGARYEQYFGPGTRLTVT.

The chain has TRBV7-3 and TRBJ2-3; a weak D match, TRBD1 (5 bases). V gave up 5 bases and J gave up 2 bases, with 11 bases separating them. The CDR3 extends over 14 amino acids. Germline lookup yields CDR1 SGHTA and CDR2 FQGTGA. CDR3 residues: CASSRQSLTDTQYF. CDR3 DNA: TGTGCCAGCAGCCGACAGAGCCTCACAGATACGCAGTATTTT.

J is TRBJ1-4 and V is TRBV4-1; tentatively, D is TRBD1 (5 bases). The CDR3 runs 18 residues. Looked up from germline, CDR1 is MGHRA and CDR2 is YSYEKL. V lost 1 base to trimming and J lost 4 bases, with 19 bases between them. The CDR3 coding sequence is TGCGCCAGCAGCCAAGCTCGAGGGAGGGGAAGAAATAATGAAAAACTGTTTTTT. It yields the protein CASSQARGRGRNNEKLFF.

About this clone itself: The junction and the germline gene differ at one end; a read error may be behind it. The V gene is TRBV7-9, the J gene TRBJ2-7, with a weak D call TRBD2 (7 bases). The CDR3 has 16 residues. In germline, CDR1 is SEHNR, CDR2 FQNEAQ (reference sequence). The DNA of the CDR3 is TGTTCCAGCAGCTCCCCTCAGGGCGCTGAGGGGGGGGAGCAGTACTTC. Its translation: CSSSSPQGAEGGEQYF.